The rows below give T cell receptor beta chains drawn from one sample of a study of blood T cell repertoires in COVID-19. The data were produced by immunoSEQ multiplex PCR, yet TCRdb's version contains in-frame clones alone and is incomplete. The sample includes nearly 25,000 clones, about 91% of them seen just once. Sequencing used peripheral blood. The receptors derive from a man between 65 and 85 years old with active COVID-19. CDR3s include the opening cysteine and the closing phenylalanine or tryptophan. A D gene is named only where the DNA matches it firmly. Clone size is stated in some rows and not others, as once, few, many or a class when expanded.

cdr3_nt: TGCGCCAGCAGCCAAGTGGGGGGGGACTCACCCCTCCACTTT
cdr3_aa: CASSQVGGDSPLHF
v_call: TRBV4-1
clone_size: NA
d_call: NA
j_call: TRBJ1-6

cdr3_nt: TGTGCCAGCTCACCACCCCTCAGGGCCTACGAGCAGTACTTC
cdr3_aa: CASSPPLRAYEQYF
v_call: TRBV18
clone_size: few
d_call: NA
j_call: TRBJ2-7

cdr3_nt: TGTGCCAGCAGTACGGGATATCCGGACTACGAGCAGTACTTC
cdr3_aa: CASSTGYPDYEQYF
v_call: TRBV28
clone_size: NA
d_call: NA
j_call: TRBJ2-7

cdr3_nt: TGTGCCAGCAGCCAAGCCCTCCAGGGGGCAGGGGCAGATACGCAGTATTTT
cdr3_aa: CASSQALQGAGADTQYF
v_call: TRBV3-1/TRBV3-2
clone_size: NA
d_call: TRBD1
j_call: TRBJ2-3

cdr3_nt: TGTGCCAGCAGCGGTCACTACAATGAGCAGTTCTTC
cdr3_aa: CASSGHYNEQFF
v_call: TRBV9
clone_size: NA
d_call: NA
j_call: TRBJ2-1

cdr3_nt: TGTGCCTGGACTCCCCGGACAGGTAGAAATTCACCCCTCCACTTT
cdr3_aa: CAWTPRTGRNSPLHF
v_call: TRBV30
clone_size: NA
d_call: TRBD1
j_call: TRBJ1-6

cdr3_nt: TGTGCCAGCAGCACTCGGACAGGCCCCTACGAGCAGTACTTC
cdr3_aa: CASSTRTGPYEQYF
v_call: TRBV7-2
clone_size: NA
d_call: TRBD1
j_call: TRBJ2-7

cdr3_nt: TGTGCCAGCAGCCCCCAGACTAGCGGGAACACCGGGGAGCTGTTTTTT
cdr3_aa: CASSPQTSGNTGELFF
v_call: TRBV7-6
clone_size: NA
d_call: TRBD2
j_call: TRBJ2-2

cdr3_nt: TGTGCCAGCAGCTTTCAGGAGACCCAGTACTTC
cdr3_aa: CASSFQETQYF
v_call: TRBV5-4
clone_size: NA
d_call: NA
j_call: TRBJ2-5

cdr3_nt: TGTGCCACCAGCAGAGATTTCGGGACTAGGCATGAGCAGTTCTTC
cdr3_aa: CATSRDFGTRHEQFF
v_call: TRBV15
clone_size: NA
d_call: TRBD2
j_call: TRBJ2-1

cdr3_nt: TGCGCCAGCAGCTTGGCCCGGGACAGGCTTGGCCTAGATTCACCCCTCCACTTT
cdr3_aa: CASSLARDRLGLDSPLHF
v_call: TRBV5-1
clone_size: once
d_call: TRBD1
j_call: TRBJ1-6

cdr3_nt: TGTGCCACCAAGGTCGGGGTCCTAGGGAGGACTGAAGCTTTCTTT
cdr3_aa: CATKVGVLGRTEAFF
v_call: TRBV15
clone_size: once
d_call: NA
j_call: TRBJ1-1

cdr3_nt: TGTGCCAGCAGTGACTACGGGCTAGCGGGATTTGAGCAGTTCTTC
cdr3_aa: CASSDYGLAGFEQFF
v_call: TRBV6-4
clone_size: NA
d_call: TRBD2
j_call: TRBJ2-1

cdr3_nt: TGTGCCAGCAGTTTGAAGCTCCGAATCACTGAAGCTTTCTTT
cdr3_aa: CASSLKLRITEAFF
v_call: TRBV28
clone_size: few
d_call: NA
j_call: TRBJ1-1

cdr3_nt: TGTGCCAGCAGCTTAGTGGCAGGGAACACCGGGGAGCTGTTTTTT
cdr3_aa: CASSLVAGNTGELFF
v_call: TRBV11-2
clone_size: NA
d_call: NA
j_call: TRBJ2-2

cdr3_nt: TGTGCCAGCAGTACAGGGTTGAGCAATCAGCCCCAGCATTTT
cdr3_aa: CASSTGLSNQPQHF
v_call: TRBV2
clone_size: NA
d_call: NA
j_call: TRBJ1-5

cdr3_nt: TGTGCCAGCAGCCCTTACCAGTCACCCACAGATACGCAGTATTTT
cdr3_aa: CASSPYQSPTDTQYF
v_call: TRBV7-9
clone_size: NA
d_call: NA
j_call: TRBJ2-3

cdr3_nt: TGTGCCAGCGTTCCGGGACAGGGGTTCAACGAGCAGTACTTC
cdr3_aa: CASVPGQGFNEQYF
v_call: TRBV7-2
clone_size: NA
d_call: TRBD1
j_call: TRBJ2-7

cdr3_nt: TGTGCCAGCACCCTGGCGGCAGGGAACTATGGCTACACCTTC
cdr3_aa: CASTLAAGNYGYTF
v_call: TRBV9
clone_size: once
d_call: NA
j_call: TRBJ1-2

cdr3_nt: TGTGCCAGCAGCTTAGGCGGGAGGGCCCGGGACATTCAGTACTTC
cdr3_aa: CASSLGGRARDIQYF
v_call: TRBV7-9
clone_size: NA
d_call: TRBD2
j_call: TRBJ2-4

cdr3_nt: TGTGCCAGCAGCCCGAACAGGGTCTCTGGAAACACCATATATTTT
cdr3_aa: CASSPNRVSGNTIYF
v_call: TRBV3-1/TRBV3-2
clone_size: NA
d_call: NA
j_call: TRBJ1-3

cdr3_nt: TGTGCCAGCTCACCGGGACAGGGGAATGAAAAACTGTTTTTT
cdr3_aa: CASSPGQGNEKLFF
v_call: TRBV18
clone_size: NA
d_call: TRBD1
j_call: TRBJ1-4

cdr3_nt: TGTGCCAGCAGTTACGGCGGACAGGGGGGGTATGAGCAGTTCTTC
cdr3_aa: CASSYGGQGGYEQFF
v_call: TRBV6-2/TRBV6-3
clone_size: once
d_call: TRBD1
j_call: TRBJ2-1

cdr3_nt: TGTGCCAGCAGCGTATCTATGGCTGGAAACACCATATATTTT
cdr3_aa: CASSVSMAGNTIYF
v_call: TRBV2
clone_size: NA
d_call: NA
j_call: TRBJ1-3

cdr3_nt: TGTGCCAGCAGTTTAGGGGGGGCTGTCTATGGCTACACCTTC
cdr3_aa: CASSLGGAVYGYTF
v_call: TRBV28
clone_size: NA
d_call: NA
j_call: TRBJ1-2

cdr3_nt: TGCGCCAGCAGCCAAGCGTACATAGCCCTCCCGTATACGCAGTATTTT
cdr3_aa: CASSQAYIALPYTQYF
v_call: TRBV4-3
clone_size: NA
d_call: NA
j_call: TRBJ2-3

cdr3_nt: TGTGCCAGCAGCTTAGAATCTAGCGGGGGGATCAGGGGCACAGATACGCAGTATTTT
cdr3_aa: CASSLESSGGIRGTDTQYF
v_call: TRBV7-2
clone_size: NA
d_call: TRBD2
j_call: TRBJ2-3

cdr3_nt: TGTGCCAGTAGTCTTCGGACAGTGAACACTGAAGCTTTCTTT
cdr3_aa: CASSLRTVNTEAFF
v_call: TRBV19
clone_size: NA
d_call: NA
j_call: TRBJ1-1

cdr3_nt: TGTGCCACCAGTGCTCGCGGGAGGGCTAGCACAGATACGCAGTATTTT
cdr3_aa: CATSARGRASTDTQYF
v_call: TRBV24-1
clone_size: NA
d_call: TRBD2
j_call: TRBJ2-3

cdr3_nt: TGTGCCAGCAGTTTTTCTGTAGGGGGTCGCTATGGCTACACCTTC
cdr3_aa: CASSFSVGGRYGYTF
v_call: TRBV28
clone_size: NA
d_call: NA
j_call: TRBJ1-2

cdr3_nt: TGTGCCAGCAGTTTCCTGGACAGTCCGAGCAGGTTCTTC
cdr3_aa: CASSFLDSPSRFF
v_call: TRBV27
clone_size: NA
d_call: NA
j_call: TRBJ2-1

cdr3_nt: TGTGCCAGCAGTGACAGCTATGGCTACACCTTC
cdr3_aa: CASSDSYGYTF
v_call: TRBV2
clone_size: NA
d_call: NA
j_call: TRBJ1-2

cdr3_nt: TGTGCCAGCAGTTCCGGGACTAGCGGGAGGTACTCCTACAATGAGCAGTTCTTC
cdr3_aa: CASSSGTSGRYSYNEQFF
v_call: TRBV27
clone_size: NA
d_call: TRBD2
j_call: TRBJ2-1

cdr3_nt: TGTGCCAGCAGTTACGGCAGGGGTGGGTCCTACGAGCAGTACTTC
cdr3_aa: CASSYGRGGSYEQYF
v_call: TRBV6-5
clone_size: once
d_call: NA
j_call: TRBJ2-7

cdr3_nt: TGTGCCAGCAGCTCTTACGCGGGGGGGCGGAAAGATACGCAGTATTTT
cdr3_aa: CASSSYAGGRKDTQYF
v_call: TRBV7-2
clone_size: once
d_call: TRBD2
j_call: TRBJ2-3

cdr3_nt: TGTGCCAGCAGCCCTTCCGGGACAGGGACCTACAATGAGCAGTTCTTC
cdr3_aa: CASSPSGTGTYNEQFF
v_call: TRBV9
clone_size: NA
d_call: TRBD1
j_call: TRBJ2-1

cdr3_nt: TGTGCCAGCAGTTTACGGACTAGCGGGAGGAAGTTCTACAATGAGCAGTTCTTC
cdr3_aa: CASSLRTSGRKFYNEQFF
v_call: TRBV28
clone_size: NA
d_call: TRBD2
j_call: TRBJ2-1

cdr3_nt: TGTGCCAGCTCACCAAAACTCAATCAGCCCCAGCATTTT
cdr3_aa: CASSPKLNQPQHF
v_call: TRBV18
clone_size: NA
d_call: NA
j_call: TRBJ1-5

cdr3_nt: TGCGCCAGCAGCGTGGGACTGATTAATGAAAAACTGTTTTTT
cdr3_aa: CASSVGLINEKLFF
v_call: TRBV4-1
clone_size: once
d_call: NA
j_call: TRBJ1-4

cdr3_nt: TGTGCCAGTAGCCTTGGGGGGAGGGATGAGCAGTTCTTC
cdr3_aa: CASSLGGRDEQFF
v_call: TRBV19
clone_size: NA
d_call: TRBD2
j_call: TRBJ2-1

cdr3_nt: TGTGCCAGCTCACGTAGGACAGGGGGCGATGAGCAGTTCTTC
cdr3_aa: CASSRRTGGDEQFF
v_call: TRBV18
clone_size: NA
d_call: TRBD1
j_call: TRBJ2-1

cdr3_nt: TGTGCCAGCAGCCCCCTGGCGTACGGCGGGCGCTCTGGAAACACCATATATTTT
cdr3_aa: CASSPLAYGGRSGNTIYF
v_call: TRBV7-2
clone_size: NA
d_call: NA
j_call: TRBJ1-3

cdr3_nt: TGTGCCAGTAGTATATATTTTGGGCAGGTTCAAGAGACCCAGTACTTC
cdr3_aa: CASSIYFGQVQETQYF
v_call: TRBV19
clone_size: NA
d_call: NA
j_call: TRBJ2-5

cdr3_nt: TGTGCCAGCAGCCAAGCCGACAGGGGGCGGTACGAGCAGTACTTC
cdr3_aa: CASSQADRGRYEQYF
v_call: TRBV4-2
clone_size: NA
d_call: TRBD1
j_call: TRBJ2-7

cdr3_nt: TGTGCCAGCAGTTACGGGGGGACTAGCTCCTACAATGAGCAGTTCTTC
cdr3_aa: CASSYGGTSSYNEQFF
v_call: TRBV6-6
clone_size: NA
d_call: TRBD2
j_call: TRBJ2-1

cdr3_nt: TGTGCCAGCAGTCCCACCCTCGGGGGTACTGAAGCTTTCTTT
cdr3_aa: CASSPTLGGTEAFF
v_call: TRBV6-5
clone_size: NA
d_call: NA
j_call: TRBJ1-1

cdr3_nt: TGTGCCACCAGCAGAGGTGATGGTTATAGAAATCAGCCCCAGCATTTT
cdr3_aa: CATSRGDGYRNQPQHF
v_call: TRBV15
clone_size: NA
d_call: NA
j_call: TRBJ1-5

cdr3_nt: TGTGCCAGCAGTAGGACTAGCGGGAGGGTGGAGACCCAGTACTTC
cdr3_aa: CASSRTSGRVETQYF
v_call: TRBV2
clone_size: NA
d_call: TRBD2
j_call: TRBJ2-5

cdr3_nt: TGTGCCAGCAGTGACAGGGCTAATCAGCCCCAGCATTTT
cdr3_aa: CASSDRANQPQHF
v_call: TRBV6-1
clone_size: few
d_call: NA
j_call: TRBJ1-5

cdr3_nt: TGTGCCAGCAGCAAAACAGGGGTGGGGACAGATACGCAGTATTTT
cdr3_aa: CASSKTGVGTDTQYF
v_call: TRBV5-4
clone_size: NA
d_call: TRBD1
j_call: TRBJ2-3

cdr3_nt: TGTGCCAGCAGCTTGCGGAGAGATACGCAGTATTTT
cdr3_aa: CASSLRRDTQYF
v_call: TRBV5-4
clone_size: NA
d_call: NA
j_call: TRBJ2-3

cdr3_nt: TGTGCCAGCAGCCCCCCCGGGACAGATACGCAGTATTTT
cdr3_aa: CASSPPGTDTQYF
v_call: TRBV7-2
clone_size: NA
d_call: NA
j_call: TRBJ2-3